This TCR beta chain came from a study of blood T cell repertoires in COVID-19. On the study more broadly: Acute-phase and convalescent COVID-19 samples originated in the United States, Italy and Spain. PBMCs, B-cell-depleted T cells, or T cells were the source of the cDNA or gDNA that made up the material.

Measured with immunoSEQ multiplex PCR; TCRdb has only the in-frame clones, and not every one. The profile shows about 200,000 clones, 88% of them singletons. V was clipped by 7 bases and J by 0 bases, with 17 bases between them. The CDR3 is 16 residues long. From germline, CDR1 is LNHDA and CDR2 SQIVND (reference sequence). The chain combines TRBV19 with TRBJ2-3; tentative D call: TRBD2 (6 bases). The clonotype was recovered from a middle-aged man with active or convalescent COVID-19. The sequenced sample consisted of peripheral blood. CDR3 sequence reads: CASTLTGGSSTDTQYF. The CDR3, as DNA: TGTGCCAGTACCCTTACCGGGGGATCGAGCACAGATACGCAGTATTTT.